Shown below are 15 T cell receptor beta chains from a single sample sequenced in a study of CD8 T cells in ankylosing spondylitis. Study-wide results and caveats: The study identified a TCR beta motif of roughly eight highly homologous variants that appeared characteristic of ankylosing spondylitis blood.

MiXCR, applied by TCRdb to the 5' RACE reads, yields one record per CDR3 protein. The table records 700,000 to 850,000 distinct CDR3 sequences, about 10% of them present only once. Antigen specificity for these receptors is unknown. Sequencing input: blood, either unsorted or a sorted T cell fraction (not recorded which). These receptors were obtained from a male donor with ankylosing spondylitis.

This clonotype has at least ten counts. The V and J genes are TRBV25-1 and TRBJ2-3, with TRBD1 matching over 7 bases. CDR1 is MGHDK and CDR2 is SYGVNS in the germline V gene. The V gene end was trimmed by 7 bases and the J gene end by 7 bases; junction bases not matched to a gene: 5. The CDR3 contains 12 residues. The CDR3 spells CASNYRGHTQYF. DNA for the CDR3: TGTGCCAGCAATTACAGGGGACATACGCAGTATTTT.

Many counts were recorded for this clonotype. The chain couples TRBV27 to TRBJ2-1; no definite D call. The CDR3 totals 13 residues. Germline lookup yields CDR1 MNHEY and CDR2 SMNVEV (reference sequence). V lost 3 bases to trimming and J lost 0 bases, with 3 bases between them. The CDR3 is CASSLYSYNEQFF. CDR3 in DNA: TGTGCCAGCAGTTTGTACTCCTACAATGAGCAGTTCTTC.

This clonotype appeared many times. The chain recombines TRBV7-2 with TRBJ2-7; maybe TRBD2 (5 bases). The germline gives CDR1 SGHTA, CDR2 FQGNSA. Deletions cut 4 bases from V and 4 bases from J, with 17 bases between. The CDR3 runs 15 residues. The CDR3 spells CASSSTPPGLYEQYF. In DNA form, the CDR3 reads TGTGCCAGCAGCTCAACTCCTCCGGGGTTATACGAGCAGTACTTC.

This clonotype showed up just a few times. The genes are TRBV30 and TRBJ1-1, with D unresolved. The V gene's germline CDR1 is GTSNPN and CDR2 SVGIG (reference sequence). The CDR3 has 14 amino acids. V lost 5 bases and J lost 1, with 14 bases in between. Here the CDR3 reads CAWGMEGSNTEAFF. The CDR3 bases are TGTGCCTGGGGGATGGAAGGGTCGAACACTGAAGCTTTCTTT.

Comments on this clonotype: A read error is possible here, since a much larger clone lies one base away. The genes are TRBV20-1 and TRBJ2-1, with 7 bases matching TRBD2. CDR3 length: 16 residues. Trimming at V came to 1 base and at J to 2 bases, leaving 8 bases not matched to a gene. Germline assignment: CDR1 DFQATT and CDR2 SNEGSKA (reference sequence). Here the CDR3 reads CSARGLAGVTYNEQFF. The CDR3 nucleotides are TGCAGTGCTAGAGGACTAGCTGGGGTCACCTACAATGAGCAGTTCTTC.

In its sample, this clonotype was seen many times. The chain joins TRBV12-3 or TRBV12-4 to TRBJ1-5; D is unclear. V was trimmed by 4 bases and J by 12 bases, leaving 16 bases between them. CDR3 length equals 13 residues. The CDR3, as DNA: TGTGCCAGCAGTTACCAGGAGCACGGCCTCCAGCATTTT. The encoded protein is CASSYQEHGLQHF.

The rearrangement joins TRBV7-2 to TRBJ2-1; D is unresolved. Per the germline V gene, CDR1 is SGHTA and CDR2 is FQGNSA. The CDR3 runs 16 residues. Trimming shortened V by 5 bases and J by 4 bases, and 18 bases separated the two germline ends. CDR3 in amino acids: CASSPRGGDVYNEQFF. The CDR3 DNA reads as TGTGCCAGCAGCCCAAGAGGCGGCGACGTTTACAATGAGCAGTTCTTC.

This clonotype turned up a few times. The chain employs TRBV9 and TRBJ2-1; TRBD2 aligns across 8 bases. The CDR3 covers 18 residues. Germline CDR1 is SGDLS and CDR2 is YYNGEE. V lost 0 bases, J lost 2 bases, and 10 bases stayed unmatched. CDR3 nucleotide sequence: TGTGCCAGCAGCGTAGGGTCGTGGAGTAGCGGGACCTACAATGAGCAGTTCTTC. Amino acids: CASSVGSWSSGTYNEQFF.

Ten or more counts support this clonotype. The rearrangement links TRBV3-1 to TRBJ2-7; tentatively, D is TRBD2 (5 bases). CDR1 LGHDT and CDR2 YNNKEL come from the germline V gene (reference sequence). Trimming took off 0 bases at V and 7 bases at J, with 19 bases between the two ends. The CDR3 length is 16 residues. The CDR3 is CASSQDSGWETREQYF. The CDR3 DNA reads as TGTGCCAGCAGCCAAGATTCGGGATGGGAAACTAGAGAGCAGTACTTC.

The chain links TRBV6-6 to TRBJ1-5; D is uncertain. Germline V gives CDR1 MNHNY, CDR2 SVGAGI (reference sequence). The CDR3 spans 13 residues. The V and J ends lost 1 base and 3 bases respectively, with 4 bases between them. The CDR3 reads CASSYLYNQPQHF. CDR3 in DNA: TGTGCCAGCAGTTACTTGTACAATCAGCCCCAGCATTTT.

This clonotype was observed a handful of times. This chain joins TRBV5-4 and TRBJ1-5, with unresolved D. CDR1 is SGHNT and CDR2 is YYREEE in the germline V gene (reference sequence). The CDR3 has 15 amino acids. V lost 0 bases and J lost 3, with 10 bases in between. CDR3 sequence reads: CASSLGGNLNQPQHF. CDR3 nucleotide sequence: TGTGCCAGCAGCTTGGGAGGGAACCTCAATCAGCCCCAGCATTTT.

V is TRBV4-3 and J is TRBJ2-3, with 8 bases lining up with TRBD2. This CDR3 region has 15 residues. Germline loops: CDR1 LGHNA, CDR2 YSLEER. After removal of 1 base from V and 4 bases from J, the junction contained 4 bases not matched to a gene. CDR3 nucleotide sequence: TGCGCCAGCAGCCAAGTCGCGGGAGGTGCAGATACGCAGTATTTT. It codes for CASSQVAGGADTQYF.

The chain uses TRBV7-2 and TRBJ2-3; no clear D. This CDR3 is built from 13 residues. Germline-derived CDR1 and CDR2 are SGHTA and FQGNSA. V was trimmed by 5 bases and J by 3 bases, leaving 9 bases between them. CDR3 sequence (DNA): TGTGCCAGCAGCCCTCCAGAGACAGATACGCAGTATTTT. It translates to CASSPPETDTQYF.

The V gene is TRBV6-6, the J gene TRBJ2-2, with D possibly matching TRBD1 (6 bases). V was cut by 6 bases and J by 4 bases, with 9 bases left in between. The germline gives CDR1 MNHNY, CDR2 SVGAGI (reference sequence). The CDR3 length is 13 residues. In nucleotides, the CDR3 is TGTGCCAGCAGATCCAGGGGCACCGGGGAGCTGTTTTTT. Translating gives CASRSRGTGELFF.

V and J are TRBV27 and TRBJ2-4, with D possibly TRBD1 on 6 matching bases. V was trimmed by 5 bases and J by 0 bases, leaving 11 bases between them. The germline gives CDR1 MNHEY, CDR2 SMNVEV (reference sequence). The CDR3 loop spans 15 amino acids. The chain's CDR3 is CASSAGALAKNIQYF. The CDR3 region has the DNA TGTGCCAGCAGTGCAGGGGCCTTAGCCAAAAACATTCAGTACTTC.